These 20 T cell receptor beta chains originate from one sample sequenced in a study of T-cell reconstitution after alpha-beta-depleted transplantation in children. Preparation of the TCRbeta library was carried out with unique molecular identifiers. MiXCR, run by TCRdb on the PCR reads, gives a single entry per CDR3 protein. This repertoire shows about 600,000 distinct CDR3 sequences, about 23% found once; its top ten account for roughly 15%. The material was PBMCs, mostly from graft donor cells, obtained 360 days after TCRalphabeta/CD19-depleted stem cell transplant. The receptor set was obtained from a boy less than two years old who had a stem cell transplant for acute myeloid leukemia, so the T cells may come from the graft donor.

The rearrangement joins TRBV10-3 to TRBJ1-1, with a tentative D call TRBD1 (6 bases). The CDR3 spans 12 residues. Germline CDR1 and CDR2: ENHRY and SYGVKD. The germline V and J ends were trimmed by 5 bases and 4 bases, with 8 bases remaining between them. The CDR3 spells CAISPQGTEAFF. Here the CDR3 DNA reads TGTGCCATCAGTCCACAGGGCACTGAAGCTTTCTTT.

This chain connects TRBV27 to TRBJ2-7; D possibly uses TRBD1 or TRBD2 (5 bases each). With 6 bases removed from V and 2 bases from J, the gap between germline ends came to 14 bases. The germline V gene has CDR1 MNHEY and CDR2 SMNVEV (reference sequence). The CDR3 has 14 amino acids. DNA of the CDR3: TGTGCCAGCAGAATAAGGGACGGCCCCTACGAGCAGTACGTC. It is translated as CASRIRDGPYEQYV.

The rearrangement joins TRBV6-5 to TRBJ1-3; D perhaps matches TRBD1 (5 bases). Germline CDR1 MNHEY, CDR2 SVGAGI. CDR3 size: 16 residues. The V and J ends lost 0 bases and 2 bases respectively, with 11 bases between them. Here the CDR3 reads CASSYSKGTPGNTIYF. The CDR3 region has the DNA TGTGCCAGCAGTTACTCGAAGGGGACCCCTGGAAACACCATATATTTT.

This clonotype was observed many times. The CDR3 sequence is CASSLERGEDTDTQYF. The CDR3 DNA reads as TGTGCCAGCAGTTTAGAGCGGGGGGAAGACACAGATACGCAGTATTTT. V and J are TRBV27 and TRBJ2-3; TRBD2 matches at 9 bases. CDR3 size: 16 residues. Per the germline V gene, CDR1 is MNHEY and CDR2 is SMNVEV (reference sequence). V lost 2 bases and J lost 2; bases outside the gene matches: 5.

DNA for the CDR3: TGCAGTGCTAGGGCCCGCCAGGGGCAAGAGACCCAGTACTTC. It encodes CSARARQGQETQYF. The V call is TRBV20-1, the J call TRBJ2-5, with D possibly matching TRBD1 (6 bases). CDR3 length: 14 amino acids. Germline CDR1 and CDR2: DFQATT and SNEGSKA (reference sequence). The V and J ends lost 3 bases and 2 bases respectively, with 13 bases between them.

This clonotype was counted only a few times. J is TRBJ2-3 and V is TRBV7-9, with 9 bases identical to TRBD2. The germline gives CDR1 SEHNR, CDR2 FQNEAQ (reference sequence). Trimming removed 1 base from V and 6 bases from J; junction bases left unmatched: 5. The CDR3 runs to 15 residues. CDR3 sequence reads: CASSLVTSGLDTQYF. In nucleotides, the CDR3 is TGTGCCAGCAGCTTAGTGACTAGCGGCTTGGATACGCAGTATTTT.

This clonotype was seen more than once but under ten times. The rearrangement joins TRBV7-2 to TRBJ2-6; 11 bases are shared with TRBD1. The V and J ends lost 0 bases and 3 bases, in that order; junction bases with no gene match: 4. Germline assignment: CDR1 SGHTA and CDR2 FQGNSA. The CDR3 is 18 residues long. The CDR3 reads CASSLAGTGGVGANVLTF. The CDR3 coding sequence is TGTGCCAGCAGCTTAGCAGGGACAGGGGGTGTTGGGGCCAACGTCCTGACTTTC.

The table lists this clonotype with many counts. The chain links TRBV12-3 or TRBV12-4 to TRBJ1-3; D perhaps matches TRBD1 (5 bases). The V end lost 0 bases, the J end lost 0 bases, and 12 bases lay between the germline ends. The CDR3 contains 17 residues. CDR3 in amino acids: CASSLASGGVSGNTIYF. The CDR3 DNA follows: TGTGCCAGCAGTTTAGCGTCCGGAGGGGTCTCTGGAAACACCATATATTTT.

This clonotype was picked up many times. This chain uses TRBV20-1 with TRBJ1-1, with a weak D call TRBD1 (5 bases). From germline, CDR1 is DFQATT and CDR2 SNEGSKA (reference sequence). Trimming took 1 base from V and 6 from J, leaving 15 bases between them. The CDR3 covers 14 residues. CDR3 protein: CSARARPGWAEAFF. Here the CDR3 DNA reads TGCAGTGCTAGAGCCCGCCCAGGGTGGGCTGAAGCTTTCTTT.

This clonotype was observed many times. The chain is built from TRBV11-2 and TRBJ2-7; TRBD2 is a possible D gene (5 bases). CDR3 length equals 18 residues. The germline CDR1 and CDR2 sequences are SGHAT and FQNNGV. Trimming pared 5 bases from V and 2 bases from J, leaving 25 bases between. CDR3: CASSLNSGSLRDPYEQYF. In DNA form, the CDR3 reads TGTGCCAGCAGCCTGAACTCGGGGAGCTTAAGAGACCCCTACGAGCAGTACTTC.

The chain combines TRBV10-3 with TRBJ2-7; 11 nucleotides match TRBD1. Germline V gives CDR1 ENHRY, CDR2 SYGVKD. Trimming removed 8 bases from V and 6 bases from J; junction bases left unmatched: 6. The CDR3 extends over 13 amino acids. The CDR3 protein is CAIGPGQGVEQYV. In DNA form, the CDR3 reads TGTGCCATCGGGCCGGGACAGGGGGTCGAGCAGTACGTC.

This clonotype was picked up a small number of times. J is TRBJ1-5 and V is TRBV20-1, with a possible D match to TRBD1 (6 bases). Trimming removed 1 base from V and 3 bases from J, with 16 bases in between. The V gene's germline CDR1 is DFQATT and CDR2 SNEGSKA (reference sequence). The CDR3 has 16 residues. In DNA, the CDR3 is TGCAGTGCTAGAGTGGCAGGGGCGCCAGTCAATCAGCCCCAGCATTTT. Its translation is CSARVAGAPVNQPQHF.

CDR3 protein: CASSFPDAREKLFF. For the CDR3, the DNA is TGTGCCAGCAGCTTTCCCGACGCGAGAGAAAAACTGTTTTTT. The chain couples TRBV11-2 to TRBJ1-4; unclear D gene. Trimming removed 3 bases from V and 8 bases from J, with 13 bases in between. Germline lookup yields CDR1 SGHAT and CDR2 FQNNGV. The CDR3 totals 14 residues.

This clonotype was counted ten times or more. CDR3 in DNA: TGTGCCAGCAGCTTAGATATAGCGGGAAGCACAGATACGCAGTATTTT. It yields the protein CASSLDIAGSTDTQYF. The J gene is TRBJ2-3, the V gene TRBV7-9, with 8 positions matching TRBD2. Germline CDR1 and CDR2: SEHNR and FQNEAQ (reference sequence). The trim removed 1 base at V and 0 bases at J, leaving 3 bases unmatched. The CDR3 totals 16 residues.

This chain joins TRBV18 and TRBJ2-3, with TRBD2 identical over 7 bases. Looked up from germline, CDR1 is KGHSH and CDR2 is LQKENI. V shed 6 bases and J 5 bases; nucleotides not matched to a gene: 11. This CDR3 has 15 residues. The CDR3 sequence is CASSLGLGHEDTQYF. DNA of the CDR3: TGTGCCAGCTCCCTTGGACTAGGGCATGAAGATACGCAGTATTTT.

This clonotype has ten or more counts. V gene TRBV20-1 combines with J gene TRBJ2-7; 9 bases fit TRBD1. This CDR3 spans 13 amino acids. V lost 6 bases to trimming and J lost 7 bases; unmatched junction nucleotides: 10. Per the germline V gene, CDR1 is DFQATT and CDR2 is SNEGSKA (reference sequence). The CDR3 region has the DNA TGCAGTGCCCCACCGGGACAGGGTAGGGAGCAGTACTTC. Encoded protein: CSAPPGQGREQYF.

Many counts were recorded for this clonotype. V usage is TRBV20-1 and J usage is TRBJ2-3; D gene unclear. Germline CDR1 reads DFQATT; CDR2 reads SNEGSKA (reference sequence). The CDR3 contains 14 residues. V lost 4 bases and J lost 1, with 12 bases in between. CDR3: CSATARLRTDTQYF. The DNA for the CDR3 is TGCAGTGCTACTGCCAGGCTTCGCACAGATACGCAGTATTTT.

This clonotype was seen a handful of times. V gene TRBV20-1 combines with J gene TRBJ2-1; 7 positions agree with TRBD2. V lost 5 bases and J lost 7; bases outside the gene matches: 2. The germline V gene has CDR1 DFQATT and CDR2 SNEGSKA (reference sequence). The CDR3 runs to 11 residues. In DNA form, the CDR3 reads TGCAGTGCTGGACTAGGAAATGAGCAGTTCTTC. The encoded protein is CSAGLGNEQFF.

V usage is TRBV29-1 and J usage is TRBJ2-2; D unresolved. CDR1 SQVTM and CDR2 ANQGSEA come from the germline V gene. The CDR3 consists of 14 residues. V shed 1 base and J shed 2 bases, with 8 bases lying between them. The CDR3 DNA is TGCAGCGTTGAAGCCAGACAAAACACCGGGGAGCTGTTTTTT. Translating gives CSVEARQNTGELFF.

The chain's CDR3 is CASSSPQGHEQFF. The CDR3 DNA reads as TGCGCCAGCAGCTCACCCCAGGGTCATGAGCAGTTCTTC. The rearrangement links TRBV5-1 to TRBJ2-1, with D possibly being TRBD1 (5 bases). Trimming stripped 3 bases from V and 8 bases from J, with 12 bases between. The length of the CDR3 is 13 residues. Germline CDR1 reads SGHRS; CDR2 reads YFSETQ.